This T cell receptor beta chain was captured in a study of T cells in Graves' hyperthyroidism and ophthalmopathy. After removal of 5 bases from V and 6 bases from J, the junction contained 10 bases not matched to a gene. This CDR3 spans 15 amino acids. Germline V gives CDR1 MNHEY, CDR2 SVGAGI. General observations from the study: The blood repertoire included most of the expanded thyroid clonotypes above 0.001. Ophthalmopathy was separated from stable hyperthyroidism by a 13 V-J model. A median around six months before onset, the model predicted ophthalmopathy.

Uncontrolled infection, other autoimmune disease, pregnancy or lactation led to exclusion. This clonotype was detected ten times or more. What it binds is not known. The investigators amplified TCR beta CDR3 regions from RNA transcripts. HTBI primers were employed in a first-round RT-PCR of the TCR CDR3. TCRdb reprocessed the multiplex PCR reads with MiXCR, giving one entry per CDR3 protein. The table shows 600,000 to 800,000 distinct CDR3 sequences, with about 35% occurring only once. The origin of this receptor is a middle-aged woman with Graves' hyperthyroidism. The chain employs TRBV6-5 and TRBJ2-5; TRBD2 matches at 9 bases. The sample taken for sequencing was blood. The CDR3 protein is CASSTGASGTKTQYF. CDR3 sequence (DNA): TGTGCCAGCAGTACGGGGGCTAGCGGGACCAAGACCCAGTACTTC.